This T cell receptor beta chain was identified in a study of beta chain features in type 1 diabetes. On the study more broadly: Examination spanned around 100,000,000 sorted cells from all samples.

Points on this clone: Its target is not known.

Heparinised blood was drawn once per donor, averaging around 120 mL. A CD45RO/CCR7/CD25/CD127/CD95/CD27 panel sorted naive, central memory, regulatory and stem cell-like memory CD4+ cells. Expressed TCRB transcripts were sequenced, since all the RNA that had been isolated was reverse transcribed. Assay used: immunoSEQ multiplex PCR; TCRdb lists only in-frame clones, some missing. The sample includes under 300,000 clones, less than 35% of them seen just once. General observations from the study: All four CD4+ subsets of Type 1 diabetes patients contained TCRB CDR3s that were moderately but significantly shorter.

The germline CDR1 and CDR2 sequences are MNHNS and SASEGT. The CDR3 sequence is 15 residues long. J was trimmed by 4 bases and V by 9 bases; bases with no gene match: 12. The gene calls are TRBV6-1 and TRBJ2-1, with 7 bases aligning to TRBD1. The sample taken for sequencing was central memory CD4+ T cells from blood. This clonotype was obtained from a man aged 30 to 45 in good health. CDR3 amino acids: CASAPGTASYNEQFF. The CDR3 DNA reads TGTGCCAGTGCCCCCGGGACAGCCTCGTACAATGAGCAGTTCTTC.